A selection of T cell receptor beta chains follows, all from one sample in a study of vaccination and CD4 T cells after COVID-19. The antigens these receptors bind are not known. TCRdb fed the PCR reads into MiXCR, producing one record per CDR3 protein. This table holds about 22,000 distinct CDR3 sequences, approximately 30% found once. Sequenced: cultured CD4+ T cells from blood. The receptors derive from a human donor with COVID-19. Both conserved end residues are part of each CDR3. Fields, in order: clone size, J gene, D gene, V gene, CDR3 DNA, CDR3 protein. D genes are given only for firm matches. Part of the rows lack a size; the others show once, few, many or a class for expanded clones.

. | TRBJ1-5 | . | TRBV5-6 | TGTGCCAGCAGCTTGTCTGGTGGCAATCAGCCCCAGCATTTT | CASSLSGGNQPQHF
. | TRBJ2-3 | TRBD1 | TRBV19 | TGTGCCAGTAGTATATATGGGATGACAGGGAGTTACACAGATACGCAGTATTTT | CASSIYGMTGSYTDTQYF
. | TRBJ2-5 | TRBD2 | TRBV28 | TGTGCCAGCCGGGAAAGCCAGCGGGGGAAAGAGACCCAGTACTTC | CASRESQRGKETQYF
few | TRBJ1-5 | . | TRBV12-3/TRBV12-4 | TGTGCCAGCAGTCCTATGAGGGGACAGCCCCAGCATTTT | CASSPMRGQPQHF
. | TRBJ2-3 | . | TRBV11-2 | TGTGCCAGCAGCTTAGAGTCGTCACGGATCACAGATACGCAGTATTTT | CASSLESSRITDTQYF
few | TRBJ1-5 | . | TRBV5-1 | TGCGCCAGCAGGGAACAACCGACGCCGGGTCAGCCCCAGCATTTT | CASREQPTPGQPQHF
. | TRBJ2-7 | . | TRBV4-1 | TGCGCCAGTAGCCTCCCGGAGGGAACAGGGCTCAACGAGCAGTACTTC | CASSLPEGTGLNEQYF
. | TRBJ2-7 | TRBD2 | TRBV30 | TGTGCCTGGAGTGTAAGGGAAAGGGCGGGGGGCCCTTACGAGCAGTACTTC | CAWSVRERAGGPYEQYF
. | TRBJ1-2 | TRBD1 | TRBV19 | TGTGCCAGTAGTCCCCCCCCACCGGGACAGGGGGGCTATGGCTACACCTTC | CASSPPPPGQGGYGYTF
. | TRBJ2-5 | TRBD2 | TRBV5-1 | TGCGCCAGCAGCGCTCGACTAGCGGAAGAGACCCAGTACTTC | CASSARLAEETQYF
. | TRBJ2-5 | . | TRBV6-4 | TGTGCCAGCAGTGACCCTAGGCACAGGTTACCTCTGAAGACCCAGTACTTC | CASSDPRHRLPLKTQYF
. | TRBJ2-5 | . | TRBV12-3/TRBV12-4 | TGTGCCAGCAGTTTCCAGAATCCCGGGACCCAGTACTTC | CASSFQNPGTQYF
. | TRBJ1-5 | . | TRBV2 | TGTGCCAGCTCCCGAGTCCTAGGTTGGCAGCCCCAGCATTTT | CASSRVLGWQPQHF
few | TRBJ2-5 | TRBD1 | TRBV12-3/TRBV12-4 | TGTGCCAGCACCATTCACCCGGGACAGGGAGAGACCCAGTACTTC | CASTIHPGQGETQYF
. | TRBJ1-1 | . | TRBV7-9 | TGTGCCAGCAGCCCCCCAGGGCAGGGGAACACTGAAGCTTTCTTT | CASSPPGQGNTEAFF
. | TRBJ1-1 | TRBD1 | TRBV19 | TGTGCCAGTAGTAATGGGTACAGGGGGAGTACTGAAGCTTTCTTT | CASSNGYRGSTEAFF
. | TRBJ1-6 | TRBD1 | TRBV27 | TGTGCCAGCAGGCCACCGGGACAGCGTAATTCACCCCTCCACTTT | CASRPPGQRNSPLHF
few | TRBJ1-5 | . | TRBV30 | TGTGCCTGGAGTGTCCCCGGGGGGCCCCAGCATTTT | CAWSVPGGPQHF
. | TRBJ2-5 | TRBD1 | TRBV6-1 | TGTGCCAGCAGTACACCTACAGGGGCCCAGTACTTC | CASSTPTGAQYF
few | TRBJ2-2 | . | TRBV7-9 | TGTGCCTCCCCGGCTGGGGCAGGCTGGAACACCGGGGAGCTGTTTTTT | CASPAGAGWNTGELFF
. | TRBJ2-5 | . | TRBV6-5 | TGTGCCAGCAGTTACCGGGGGTCTGGGGCGCGGGAGACCCAGTACTTC | CASSYRGSGARETQYF
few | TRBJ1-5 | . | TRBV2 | TGTGCCAGCAGGACAGCCAATTTAGCCAATCAGCCCCAGCATTTT | CASRTANLANQPQHF
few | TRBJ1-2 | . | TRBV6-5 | TGTGCCAGCAGTTACAGGGACTCCGGGCACTATGGCTACACCTTC | CASSYRDSGHYGYTF
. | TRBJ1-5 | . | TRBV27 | TGTGCCAGCAGCCGGGGCGGGGCACGGAATCAGCCCCAGCATTTT | CASSRGGARNQPQHF
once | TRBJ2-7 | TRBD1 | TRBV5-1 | TGCGCCAGCAGCAAGCCGGGACAGGGGACCTACGAGCAGTACTTC | CASSKPGQGTYEQYF
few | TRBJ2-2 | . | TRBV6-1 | TGTGCCAGCACCCGGGGAACCGGGGAGCTGTTTTTT | CASTRGTGELFF
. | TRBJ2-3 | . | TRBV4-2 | TGTGCCAGCAGCCAAGTTCTGAGCACAGATACGCAGTATTTT | CASSQVLSTDTQYF
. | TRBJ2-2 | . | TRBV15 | TGTGCCGCCAGCAGAGGCCCAGCGGGTCAATTCGGGGAGCTGTTTTTT | CAASRGPAGQFGELFF
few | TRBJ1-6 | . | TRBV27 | TGTGCCAGCAGTCCGCGAGGGGGGAGTCAAAATTCACCCCTCCACTTT | CASSPRGGSQNSPLHF
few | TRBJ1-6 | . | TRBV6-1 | TGTGCCAGCAGTGGTTATTCAATGAGCTCCTATAATTCACCCCTCCACTTT | CASSGYSMSSYNSPLHF
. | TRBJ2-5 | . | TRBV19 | TGTGCCAGTAGCAAAAACCTTGGTTCGGGGGAGACCCAGTACTTC | CASSKNLGSGETQYF
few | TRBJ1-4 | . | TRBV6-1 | TGTGCCAGCAGTGTGGAGCAGGGGAAAATCGAAAAACTGTTTTTT | CASSVEQGKIEKLFF
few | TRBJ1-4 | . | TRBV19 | TGTGCCAGTAGTATACCTAGTCCTCGGAGTGAAAAACTGTTTTTT | CASSIPSPRSEKLFF
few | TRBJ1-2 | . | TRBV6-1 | TGTGCCAGCAGTCCGGAGTTGGACTATGGCTACACCTTC | CASSPELDYGYTF
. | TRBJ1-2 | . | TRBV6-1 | TGTGCCACAACGCGGGGGCGGCATGGCTACACCTTC | CATTRGRHGYTF
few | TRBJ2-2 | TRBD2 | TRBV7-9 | TGTGCCAGCAGCGCCAAGACTAGCGGGAAGAACACCGGGGAGCTGTTTTTT | CASSAKTSGKNTGELFF
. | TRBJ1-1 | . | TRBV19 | TGTGCCAGTAGTAGTCTTGTTTCTGAAGCTTTCTTT | CASSSLVSEAFF